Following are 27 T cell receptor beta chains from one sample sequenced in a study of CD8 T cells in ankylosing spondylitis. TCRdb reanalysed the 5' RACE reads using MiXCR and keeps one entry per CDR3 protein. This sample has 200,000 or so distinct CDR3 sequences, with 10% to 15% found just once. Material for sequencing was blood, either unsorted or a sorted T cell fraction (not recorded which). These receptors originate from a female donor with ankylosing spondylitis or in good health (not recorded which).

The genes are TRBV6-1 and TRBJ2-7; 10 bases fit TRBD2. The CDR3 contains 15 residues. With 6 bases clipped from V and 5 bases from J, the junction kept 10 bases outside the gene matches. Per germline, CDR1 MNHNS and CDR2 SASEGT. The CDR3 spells CASRGGLAGVNEQYF. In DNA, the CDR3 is TGTGCCAGCAGGGGGGGGCTAGCGGGAGTAAACGAGCAGTACTTC.

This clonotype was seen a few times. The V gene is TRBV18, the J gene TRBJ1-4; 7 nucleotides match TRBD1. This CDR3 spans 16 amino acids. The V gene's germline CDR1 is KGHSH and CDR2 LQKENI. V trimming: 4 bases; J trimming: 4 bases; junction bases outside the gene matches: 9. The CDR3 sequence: CASSLDRDRSNEKLFF. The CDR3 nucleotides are TGTGCCAGCTCACTAGACCGGGACAGAAGTAATGAAAAACTGTTTTTT. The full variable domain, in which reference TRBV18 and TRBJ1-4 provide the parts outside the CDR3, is NAGVMQNPRHLVRRRGQEARLRCSPMKGHSHVYWYRQLPEEGLKFMVYLQKENIIDESGMPKERFSAEFPKEGPSILRIQQVVRGDSAAYFCASSLDRDRSNEKLFFGSGTQLSVL.

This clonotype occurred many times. CDR3 sequence (DNA): TGCAGTGCTAGAGACCTCGGGCGGGAGAACTACGAGCAGTACTTC. Amino acids: CSARDLGRENYEQYF. The rearrangement joins TRBV20-1 to TRBJ2-7; TRBD2 matches 7 bases. The ends lost 0 bases at V and 3 bases at J; junction bases unmatched: 8. From germline, CDR1 is DFQATT and CDR2 SNEGSKA (reference sequence). This CDR3 comprises 15 residues.

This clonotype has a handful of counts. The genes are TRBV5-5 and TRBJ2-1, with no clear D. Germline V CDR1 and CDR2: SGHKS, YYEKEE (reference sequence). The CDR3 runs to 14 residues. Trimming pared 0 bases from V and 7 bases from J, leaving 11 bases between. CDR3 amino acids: CASSLGTPKNEQFF. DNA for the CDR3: TGTGCCAGCAGCTTGGGTACCCCTAAAAATGAGCAGTTCTTC.

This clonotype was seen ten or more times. CDR3 sequence reads: CASSLLRRNTEAFF. CDR3 sequence (DNA): TGTGCCAGCAGCCTGTTACGTAGGAACACTGAAGCTTTCTTT. The genes are TRBV12-3 or TRBV12-4 and TRBJ1-1; D is undetermined. Trimming took off 6 bases at V and 1 base at J, with 12 bases between the two ends. The CDR3 has 14 residues.

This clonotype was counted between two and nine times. The CDR3 nucleotides are TGTGCCAGCAGTACCTGGGCCTCGGGAGGCTACACCTTC. This sequence encodes CASSTWASGGYTF. The chain links TRBV6-2 or TRBV6-3 to TRBJ1-2; D remains ambiguous. V lost 5 bases to trimming and J lost 8 bases, with 15 bases between them. This CDR3 is 13 amino acids long. Germline V gene lookup returns CDR1 MNHEY and CDR2 SVGEGT.

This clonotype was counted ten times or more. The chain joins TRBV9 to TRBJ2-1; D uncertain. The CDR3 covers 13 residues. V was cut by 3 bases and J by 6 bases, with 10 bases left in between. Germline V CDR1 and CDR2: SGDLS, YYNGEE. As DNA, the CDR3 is TGTGCCAGCAGCGCCTCATTTATCAATGAGCAGTTCTTC. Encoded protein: CASSASFINEQFF.

CDR3 in DNA: TGTGCCAGCAGCCAAGAGCTGAAGGGGGTCGAGCAGTACTTC. Amino acids: CASSQELKGVEQYF. V gene TRBV14 combines with J gene TRBJ2-7, with TRBD1 as a possible D gene (6 bases). V was trimmed by 0 bases and J by 6 bases, leaving 12 bases between them. CDR1 and CDR2 from the germline V gene are SGHDN and FVKESK. The CDR3 length is 14 residues. The full variable domain, completed using reference TRBV14 and TRBJ2-7, is EAGVTQFPSHSVIEKGQTVTLRCDPISGHDNLYWYRRVMGKEIKFLLHFVKESKQDESGMPNNRFLAERTGGTYSTLKVQPAELEDSGVYFCASSQELKGVEQYFGPGTRLTVT.

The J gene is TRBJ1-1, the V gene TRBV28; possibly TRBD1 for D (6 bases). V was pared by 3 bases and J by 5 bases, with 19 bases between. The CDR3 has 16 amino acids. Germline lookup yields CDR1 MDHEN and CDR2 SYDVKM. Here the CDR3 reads CASSFLARGVRTEAFF. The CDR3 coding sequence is TGTGCCAGCAGTTTTCTGGCCAGGGGAGTGAGAACTGAAGCTTTCTTT.

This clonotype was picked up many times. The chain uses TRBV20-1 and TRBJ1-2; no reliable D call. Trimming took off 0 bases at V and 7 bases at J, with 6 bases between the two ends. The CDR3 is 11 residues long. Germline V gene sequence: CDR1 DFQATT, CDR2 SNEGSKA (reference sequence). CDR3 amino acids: CSARDLGGYTF. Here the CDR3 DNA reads TGCAGTGCTAGAGATTTAGGTGGCTACACCTTC.

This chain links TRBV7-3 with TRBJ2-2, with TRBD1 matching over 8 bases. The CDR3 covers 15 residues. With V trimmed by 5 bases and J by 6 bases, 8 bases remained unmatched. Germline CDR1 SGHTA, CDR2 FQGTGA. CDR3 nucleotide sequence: TGTGCCAGCAGCCCGGACAGGGCCCCGTCCGGGGAGCTGTTTTTT. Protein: CASSPDRAPSGELFF. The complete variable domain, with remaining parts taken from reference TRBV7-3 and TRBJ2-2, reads GAGVSQTPSNKVTEKGKYVELRCDPISGHTALYWYRQSLGQGPEFLIYFQGTGAADDSGLPNDRFFAVRPEGSVSTLKIQRTERGDSAVYLCASSPDRAPSGELFFGEGSRLTVL.

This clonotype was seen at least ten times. The CDR3 sequence is CASSDSSGGSNEQFF. The CDR3 DNA reads as TGTGCCAGCAGTGACTCGTCCGGCGGGAGCAATGAGCAGTTCTTC. This chain uses TRBV6-4 with TRBJ2-1, with 7 nucleotides matching TRBD2. Germline CDR1 and CDR2: MRHNA and SNTAGT. The CDR3 contains 15 residues. The V gene end was trimmed by 0 bases and the J gene end by 6 bases; junction bases not matched to a gene: 5.

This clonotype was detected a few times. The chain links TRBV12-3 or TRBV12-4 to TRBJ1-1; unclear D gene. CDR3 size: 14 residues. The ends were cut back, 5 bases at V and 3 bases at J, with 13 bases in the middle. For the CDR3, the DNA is TGTGCCAGCAGTCCGACGGGCTCTTACACTGAAGCTTTCTTT. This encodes CASSPTGSYTEAFF.

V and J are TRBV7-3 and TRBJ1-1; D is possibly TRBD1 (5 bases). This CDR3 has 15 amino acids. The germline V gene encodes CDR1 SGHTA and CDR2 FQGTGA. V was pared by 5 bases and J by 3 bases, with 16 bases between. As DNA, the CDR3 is TGTGCCAGCAGCCCGATAGGGCAGGGTGACACTGAAGCTTTCTTT. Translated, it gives CASSPIGQGDTEAFF.

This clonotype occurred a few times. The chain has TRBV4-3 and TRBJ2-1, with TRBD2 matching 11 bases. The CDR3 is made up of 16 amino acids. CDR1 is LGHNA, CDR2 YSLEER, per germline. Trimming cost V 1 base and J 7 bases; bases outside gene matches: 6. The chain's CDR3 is CASSQVGTSGGNEQFF. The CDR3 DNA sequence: TGCGCCAGCAGCCAAGTCGGGACTAGCGGAGGTAATGAGCAGTTCTTC.

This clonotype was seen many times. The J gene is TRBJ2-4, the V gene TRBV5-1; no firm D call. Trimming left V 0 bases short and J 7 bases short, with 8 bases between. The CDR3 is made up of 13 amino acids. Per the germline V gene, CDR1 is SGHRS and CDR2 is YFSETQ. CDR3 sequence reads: CASSLAGPNIQYF. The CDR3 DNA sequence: TGCGCCAGCAGCTTGGCCGGGCCGAACATTCAGTACTTC.

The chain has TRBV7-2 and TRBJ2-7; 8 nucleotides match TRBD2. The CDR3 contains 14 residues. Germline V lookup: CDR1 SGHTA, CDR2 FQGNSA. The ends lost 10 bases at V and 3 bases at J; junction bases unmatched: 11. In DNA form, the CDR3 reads TGTGCCATCCGAACCGGGGGGGCAGACTACGAGCAGTACTTC. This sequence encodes CAIRTGGADYEQYF.

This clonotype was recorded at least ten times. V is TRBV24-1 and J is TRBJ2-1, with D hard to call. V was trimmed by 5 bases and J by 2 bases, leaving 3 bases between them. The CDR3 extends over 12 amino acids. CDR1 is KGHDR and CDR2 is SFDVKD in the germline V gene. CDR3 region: CATSGPYNEQFF. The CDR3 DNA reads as TGTGCCACCAGTGGTCCCTACAATGAGCAGTTCTTC.

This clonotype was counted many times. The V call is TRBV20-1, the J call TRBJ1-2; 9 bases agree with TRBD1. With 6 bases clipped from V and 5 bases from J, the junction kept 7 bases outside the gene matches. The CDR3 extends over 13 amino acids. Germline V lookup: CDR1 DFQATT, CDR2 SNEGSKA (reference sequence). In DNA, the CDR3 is TGCAGTGCGGCGACAGGGGGGTGGTATGGCTACACCTTC. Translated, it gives CSAATGGWYGYTF.

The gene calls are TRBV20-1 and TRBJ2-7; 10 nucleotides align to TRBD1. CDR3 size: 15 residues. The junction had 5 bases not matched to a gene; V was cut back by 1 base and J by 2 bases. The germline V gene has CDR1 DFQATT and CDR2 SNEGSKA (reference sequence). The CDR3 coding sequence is TGCAGTGCTAGAGGGGACAGGGGAACTACCTACGAGCAGTACTTC. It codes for CSARGDRGTTYEQYF.

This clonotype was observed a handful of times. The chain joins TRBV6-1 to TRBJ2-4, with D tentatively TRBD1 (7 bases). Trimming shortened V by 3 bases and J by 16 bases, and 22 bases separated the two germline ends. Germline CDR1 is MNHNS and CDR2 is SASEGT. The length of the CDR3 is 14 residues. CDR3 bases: TGTGCCAGCAGTGATCTCCCCGGCGAGCAGGGGGGATACTTC. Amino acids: CASSDLPGEQGGYF.

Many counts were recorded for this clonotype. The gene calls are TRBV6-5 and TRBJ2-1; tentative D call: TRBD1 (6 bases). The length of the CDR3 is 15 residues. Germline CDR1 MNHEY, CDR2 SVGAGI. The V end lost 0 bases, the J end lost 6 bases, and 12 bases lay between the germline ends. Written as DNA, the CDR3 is TGTGCCAGCAGTTACTCCACAGGGAGCAGCAATGAGCAGTTCTTC. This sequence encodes CASSYSTGSSNEQFF.

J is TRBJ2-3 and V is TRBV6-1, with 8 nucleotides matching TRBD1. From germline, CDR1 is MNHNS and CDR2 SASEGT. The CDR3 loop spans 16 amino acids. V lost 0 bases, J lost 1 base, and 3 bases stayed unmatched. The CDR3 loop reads CASSEAETGGTDTQYF. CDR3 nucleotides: TGTGCCAGCAGTGAAGCGGAGACAGGGGGCACAGATACGCAGTATTTT.

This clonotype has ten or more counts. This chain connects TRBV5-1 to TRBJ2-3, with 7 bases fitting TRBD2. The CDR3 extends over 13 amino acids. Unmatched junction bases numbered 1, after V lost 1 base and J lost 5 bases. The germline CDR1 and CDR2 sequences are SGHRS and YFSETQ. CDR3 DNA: TGCGCCAGCAGCTTGACGGGGGGAGATACGCAGTATTTT. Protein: CASSLTGGDTQYF.

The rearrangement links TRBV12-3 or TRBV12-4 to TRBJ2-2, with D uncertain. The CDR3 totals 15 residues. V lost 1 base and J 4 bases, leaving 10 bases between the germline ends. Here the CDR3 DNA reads TGTGCCAGCAGTTTAGGCCCTTCCAGCACCGGGGAGCTGTTTTTT. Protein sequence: CASSLGPSSTGELFF.

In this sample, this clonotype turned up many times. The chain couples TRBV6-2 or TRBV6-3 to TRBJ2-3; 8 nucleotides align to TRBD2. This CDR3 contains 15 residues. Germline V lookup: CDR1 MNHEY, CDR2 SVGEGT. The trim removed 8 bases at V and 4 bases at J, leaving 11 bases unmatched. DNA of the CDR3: TGTGCCAGCTCGAACCCCAGCGGGAGAGCAGATACGCAGTATTTT. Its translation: CASSNPSGRADTQYF.

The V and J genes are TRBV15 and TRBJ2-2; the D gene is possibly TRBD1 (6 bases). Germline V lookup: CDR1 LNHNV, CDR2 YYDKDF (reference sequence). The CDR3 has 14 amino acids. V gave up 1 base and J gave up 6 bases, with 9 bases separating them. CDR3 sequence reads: CATSRGGGSGELFF. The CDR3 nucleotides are TGTGCCACCAGCAGAGGAGGGGGATCCGGGGAGCTGTTTTTT.